This is a list of T cell receptor beta chains from one sample in a study of Ad26.COV2.S vaccination and SARS-CoV-2 variants. Here immunoSEQ multiplex PCR was the method, and the copy in TCRdb shows in-frame clones only, minus some. The data hold around 370,000 clones, with approximately 90% observed a single time. The input for sequencing was peripheral blood, taken after recovery from COVID-19. The receptors shown here come from a human donor who had recovered from COVID-19. The CDR3 runs from the conserved cysteine through the conserved F or W. Each record gives: V gene, J gene, clone size, D gene, CDR3 protein, CDR3 DNA. D genes are given only for firm matches. For some rows the clone size is stated as once, few or many, or as a class when expanded; others skip it.

v_call: TRBV5-4; j_call: TRBJ1-2; clone_size: NA; d_call: NA; cdr3_aa: CASSRGKTPGYTF; cdr3_nt: TGTGCCAGCAGCCGCGGGAAGACGCCTGGCTACACCTTC
v_call: TRBV18; j_call: TRBJ1-1; clone_size: NA; d_call: TRBD1; cdr3_aa: CASSPHDRGPEAFF; cdr3_nt: TGTGCCAGCTCACCACACGACAGGGGGCCTGAAGCTTTCTTT
v_call: TRBV19; j_call: TRBJ2-7; clone_size: once; d_call: TRBD1; cdr3_aa: CASSIRTGIYEQYF; cdr3_nt: TGTGCCAGTAGTATTCGGACAGGGATTTACGAGCAGTACTTC
v_call: TRBV27; j_call: TRBJ1-1; clone_size: NA; d_call: NA; cdr3_aa: CASSLSRVGEAFF; cdr3_nt: TGTGCCAGCAGTTTATCCAGGGTGGGGGAAGCTTTCTTT
v_call: TRBV18; j_call: TRBJ1-5; clone_size: few; d_call: NA; cdr3_aa: CASSPPGQPQHF; cdr3_nt: TGTGCCAGCTCACCACCGGGTCAGCCCCAGCATTTT
v_call: TRBV18; j_call: TRBJ2-5; clone_size: NA; d_call: NA; cdr3_aa: CASSPQETQYF; cdr3_nt: TGTGCCAGCTCACCTCAAGAGACCCAGTACTTC
v_call: TRBV5-1; j_call: TRBJ2-5; clone_size: NA; d_call: TRBD1; cdr3_aa: CASSGRDSSQETQYF; cdr3_nt: TGCGCCAGCAGCGGAAGGGACAGTTCTCAAGAGACCCAGTACTTC
v_call: TRBV27; j_call: TRBJ2-1; clone_size: NA; d_call: NA; cdr3_aa: CASSLSGTPPWGNEQFF; cdr3_nt: TGTGCCAGCAGTTTATCAGGAACCCCCCCTTGGGGCAATGAGCAGTTCTTC
v_call: TRBV27; j_call: TRBJ2-5; clone_size: NA; d_call: TRBD2; cdr3_aa: CASSSGLYRDYQETQYF; cdr3_nt: TGTGCCAGCAGTTCGGGACTATATAGGGATTACCAAGAGACCCAGTACTTC
v_call: TRBV19; j_call: TRBJ1-1; clone_size: NA; d_call: NA; cdr3_aa: CTQGWYPEAFF; cdr3_nt: TGTACCCAGGGCTGGTACCCTGAAGCTTTCTTT
v_call: TRBV5-4; j_call: TRBJ2-3; clone_size: once; d_call: NA; cdr3_aa: CASSSPPWTRPDTQYF; cdr3_nt: TGTGCCAGCAGCTCACCACCGTGGACCCGACCGGATACGCAGTATTTT
v_call: TRBV15; j_call: TRBJ1-2; clone_size: NA; d_call: NA; cdr3_aa: CATSRGGTPYGYTF; cdr3_nt: TGTGCCACCAGCAGAGGTGGGACACCCTATGGCTACACCTTC
v_call: TRBV7-8; j_call: TRBJ1-2; clone_size: NA; d_call: TRBD1; cdr3_aa: CASSLGGQGGRYYGYTF; cdr3_nt: TGTGCCAGCAGCTTAGGAGGACAGGGCGGAAGGTACTATGGCTACACCTTC
v_call: TRBV7-9; j_call: TRBJ2-6; clone_size: NA; d_call: NA; cdr3_aa: CASSPRQGYASGANVLTF; cdr3_nt: TGTGCCAGCAGCCCCCGGCAGGGGTATGCCTCTGGGGCCAACGTCCTGACTTTC
v_call: TRBV5-6; j_call: TRBJ2-7; clone_size: once; d_call: NA; cdr3_aa: CASSLSVEQYF; cdr3_nt: TGTGCCAGCAGCTTGTCCGTAGAGCAGTACTTC